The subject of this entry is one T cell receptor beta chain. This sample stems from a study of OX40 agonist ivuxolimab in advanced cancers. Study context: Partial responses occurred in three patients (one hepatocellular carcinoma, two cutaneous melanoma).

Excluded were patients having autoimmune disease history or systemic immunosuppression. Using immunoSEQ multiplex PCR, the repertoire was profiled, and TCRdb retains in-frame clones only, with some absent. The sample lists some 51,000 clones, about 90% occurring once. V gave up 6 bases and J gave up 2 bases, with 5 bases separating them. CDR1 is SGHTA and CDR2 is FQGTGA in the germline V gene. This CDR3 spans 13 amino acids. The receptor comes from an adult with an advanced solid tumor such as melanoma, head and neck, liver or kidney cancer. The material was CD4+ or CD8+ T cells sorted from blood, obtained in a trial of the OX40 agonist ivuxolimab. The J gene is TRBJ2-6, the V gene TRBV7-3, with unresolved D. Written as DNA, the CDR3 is TGTGCCAGCAGGGATGCTGGGGCCAACGTCCTGACTTTC. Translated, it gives CASRDAGANVLTF.